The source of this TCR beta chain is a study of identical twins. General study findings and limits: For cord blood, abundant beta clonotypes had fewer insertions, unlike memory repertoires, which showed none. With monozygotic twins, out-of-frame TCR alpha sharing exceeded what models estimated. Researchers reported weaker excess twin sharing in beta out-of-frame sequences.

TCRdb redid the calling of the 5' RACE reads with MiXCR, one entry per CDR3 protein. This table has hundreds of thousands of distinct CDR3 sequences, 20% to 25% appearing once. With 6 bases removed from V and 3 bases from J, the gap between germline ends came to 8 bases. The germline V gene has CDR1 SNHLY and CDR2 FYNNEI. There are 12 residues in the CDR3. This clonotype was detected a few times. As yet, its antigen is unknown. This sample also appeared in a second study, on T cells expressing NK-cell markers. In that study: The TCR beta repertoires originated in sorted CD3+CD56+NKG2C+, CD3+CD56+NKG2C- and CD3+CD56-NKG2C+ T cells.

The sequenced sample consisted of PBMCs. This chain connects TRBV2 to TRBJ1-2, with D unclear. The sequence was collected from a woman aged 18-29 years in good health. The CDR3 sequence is CASRGTYYGYTF. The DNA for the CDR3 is TGTGCCAGCAGGGGAACCTACTATGGCTACACCTTC.